Each of the 26 T cell receptor beta chains below was sequenced from the same sample in a study of control samples from healthy donors and cancer patients. The protocol was immunoSEQ multiplex PCR, while the TCRdb copy is restricted to in-frame clones and leaves out a portion. The sample yields about 89,000 clones, about 83% seen once. The sequenced material came from blood. These receptors came from a middle-aged woman in good health.

The gene calls are TRBV15 and TRBJ1-5; weak D call: TRBD1 (6 bases). This CDR3 contains 15 residues. From germline, CDR1 is LNHNV and CDR2 YYDKDF (reference sequence). The V gene lost 0 bases and the J gene lost 6 bases, with 12 bases spanning the gap. For the CDR3, the DNA is TGTGCCACCAGCAGAGAGGGGGCGAGGGGTCAGCCCCAGCATTTT. Its translation is CATSREGARGQPQHF.

The rearrangement joins TRBV24-1 to TRBJ2-1, with 8 bases fitting TRBD1. The CDR3 has 15 amino acids. The germline gives CDR1 KGHDR, CDR2 SFDVKD. V lost 1 base, J lost 7 bases, and 5 bases stayed unmatched. The CDR3 reads CATSDFTGGVNEQFF. The CDR3 DNA is TGTGCCACCAGTGATTTTACAGGGGGTGTGAATGAGCAGTTCTTC.

The rearrangement links TRBV7-2 to TRBJ2-7, with a weak D call TRBD2 (7 bases). Trimming cost V 2 bases and J 2 bases, with 16 bases left between them. Germline CDR1 reads SGHTA; CDR2 reads FQGNSA. This CDR3 is built from 16 residues. The CDR3 coding sequence is TGTGCCAGCAGCTTAAGTAGGGGGGGAAGAACCTACGAGCAGTACTTC. It specifies CASSLSRGGRTYEQYF.

The rearrangement joins TRBV19 to TRBJ2-7; D is tentatively TRBD1 or TRBD2 (5 bases each). Looked up from germline, CDR1 is LNHDA and CDR2 is SQIVND (reference sequence). Trimming removed 5 bases from V and 0 bases from J, with 11 bases in between. The CDR3 length is 14 residues. CDR3 region: CASSGYGASYEQYF. The CDR3 DNA sequence: TGTGCCAGTAGTGGATACGGGGCCTCCTACGAGCAGTACTTC.

The chain carries TRBV18 and TRBJ1-3; D might be TRBD1 (6 bases). Germline loops: CDR1 KGHSH, CDR2 LQKENI. CDR3 length: 15 amino acids. The V end lost 3 bases, the J end lost 4 bases, and 13 bases lay between the germline ends. This CDR3 reads CASSPGGRRGNTIYF. The CDR3 bases are TGTGCCAGCTCACCGGGGGGCCGGCGAGGAAACACCATATATTTT.

The gene calls are TRBV10-3 and TRBJ1-4, with D uncertain. The CDR3 sequence is 12 residues long. V lost 4 bases to trimming and J lost 8 bases, with 8 bases between them. In germline, CDR1 is ENHRY, CDR2 SYGVKD. The CDR3 region is CAISGEHEKLFF. The DNA for the CDR3 is TGTGCCATCAGTGGGGAGCACGAAAAACTGTTTTTT.

V and J are TRBV19 and TRBJ1-1; TRBD1 aligns across 8 bases. Germline V gives CDR1 LNHDA, CDR2 SQIVND (reference sequence). This CDR3 is built from 13 residues. V shed 3 bases and J 6 bases; nucleotides not matched to a gene: 3. The chain's CDR3 is CASSMDRVSEAFF. DNA of the CDR3: TGTGCCAGTAGTATGGACAGGGTTTCTGAAGCTTTCTTT.

This sequence joins TRBV5-8 and TRBJ2-3; D unresolved. With 1 base removed from V and 1 base from J, the gap between germline ends came to 4 bases. The CDR3 runs 13 residues. Germline V gives CDR1 SGHTS, CDR2 YDEGEE. The CDR3 sequence: CASSLRGTDTQYF. The DNA of the CDR3 is TGTGCCAGCAGCTTGCGGGGCACAGATACGCAGTATTTT. Full variable domain (rest looked up from reference TRBV5-8 and TRBJ2-3): EAGVTQSPTHLIKTRGQQATLRCSPISGHTSVYWYQQALGLGLQFLLWYDEGEERNRGNFPPRFSGRQFPNYSSELNVNALELEDSALYLCASSLRGTDTQYFGPGTRLTVL.

The chain links TRBV24-1 to TRBJ2-3, with D possibly TRBD1 on 6 matching bases. Trimming pared 4 bases from V and 0 bases from J, leaving 13 bases between. The CDR3 is 16 amino acids. Germline CDR1 KGHDR, CDR2 SFDVKD. CDR3 DNA: TGTGCCACCAGTGAGCGATACAGGGTTAGCACAGATACGCAGTATTTT. Its translation: CATSERYRVSTDTQYF.

The rearrangement uses TRBV6-5 and TRBJ2-4, with 8 bases that match TRBD1. The CDR3 has 16 residues. The ends lost 2 bases at V and 2 bases at J; junction bases unmatched: 5. Germline lookup yields CDR1 MNHEY and CDR2 SVGAGI. CDR3 in amino acids: CASSYGQGATKNIQYF. In nucleotides, the CDR3 is TGTGCCAGCAGTTACGGCCAGGGGGCAACCAAAAACATTCAGTACTTC.

The chain has TRBV30 and TRBJ1-2, with D possibly matching TRBD1 (5 bases). CDR3 length equals 14 residues. Germline V gene sequence: CDR1 GTSNPN, CDR2 SVGIG (reference sequence). The V end was cut by 0 bases, the J end by 2 bases, with 10 bases between. The CDR3 DNA reads as TGTGCCTGGAGTGTACAGGCCCGCAACTATGGCTACACCTTC. It specifies CAWSVQARNYGYTF.

This chain joins TRBV2 and TRBJ1-5, with TRBD1 identical over 9 bases. V dropped 5 bases and J dropped 4; count of bases not matched to a gene: 3. The CDR3 sequence is 14 residues long. Germline V gene data show CDR1 as SNHLY and CDR2 as FYNNEI. CDR3 DNA: TGTGCCAGCAGTACCGGGACAGGGAATCAGCCCCAGCATTTT. Encoded protein: CASSTGTGNQPQHF.

This chain links TRBV18 with TRBJ2-1; 7 bases map to TRBD1. CDR3 length equals 14 residues. The germline CDR1 and CDR2 sequences are KGHSH and LQKENI. With V trimmed by 2 bases and J by 4 bases, 2 bases remained unmatched. CDR3 sequence (DNA): TGTGCCAGCTCACCAGGGGACAGTTACAATGAGCAGTTCTTC. This translates into CASSPGDSYNEQFF.

V and J are TRBV5-4 and TRBJ2-1; D perhaps matches TRBD2 (6 bases). Between the trimmed V and J ends, which lost 4 bases and 9 bases, there was a span of 17 bases. CDR1 and CDR2 (germline): SGHNT, YYREEE (reference sequence). This CDR3 is built from 14 residues. In DNA form, the CDR3 reads TGTGCCAGCAGCACTGAGGAACGGGGGAGTGAGCAGTTCTTC. The encoded protein is CASSTEERGSEQFF.

V usage is TRBV10-3 and J usage is TRBJ1-2; 9 positions match TRBD1. CDR1 and CDR2 from the germline V gene are ENHRY and SYGVKD. V shed 2 bases and J 4 bases; nucleotides not matched to a gene: 5. This CDR3 is built from 15 residues. The CDR3 loop is CAISETGGRSYGYTF. The CDR3, as DNA: TGTGCCATCAGTGAGACAGGGGGCCGGTCCTATGGCTACACCTTC.

V is TRBV10-1 and J is TRBJ1-5; tentatively, D is TRBD1 (6 bases). Germline values: CDR1 WNHNN, CDR2 SYGVQD (reference sequence). CDR3 length: 19 residues. V lost 3 bases, J lost 2 bases, and 23 bases lay in between. CDR3: CASSDSEDRLPEGNQPQHF. CDR3 nucleotide sequence: TGCGCCAGCAGTGACTCCGAGGACAGACTTCCCGAAGGCAATCAGCCCCAGCATTTT.

The rearrangement joins TRBV14 to TRBJ1-2; possible D gene TRBD1, 6 bases. Germline V gene lookup returns CDR1 SGHDN and CDR2 FVKESK. Trimming pared 0 bases from V and 4 bases from J, leaving 12 bases between. This CDR3 has 15 residues. CDR3 nucleotides: TGTGCCAGCAGCCAAGATCCCGGGACACCCTATGGCTACACCTTC. Translated, it gives CASSQDPGTPYGYTF. Full variable domain (outside the CDR3, taken from reference TRBV14 and TRBJ1-2): EAGVTQFPSHSVIEKGQTVTLRCDPISGHDNLYWYRRVMGKEIKFLLHFVKESKQDESGMPNNRFLAERTGGTYSTLKVQPAELEDSGVYFCASSQDPGTPYGYTFGSGTRLTVV.

In its sample, this clone was seen a few times. A read error may account for a junction end that differs from germline. The chain links TRBV24-1 to TRBJ1-3; possibly TRBD1 for D (5 bases). Germline V gene lookup returns CDR1 KGHDR and CDR2 SFDVKD. CDR3 length equals 10 residues. CDR3 amino acids: CATSDFPGTF. DNA for the CDR3: TGTGCCACCAGTGATTTCCCAGGGACCTTT.

The chain is built from TRBV4-1 and TRBJ2-2; D may be TRBD1 (6 bases). The CDR3 covers 16 residues. The V end was cut by 2 bases, the J end by 1 base, with 11 bases between. Looked up from germline, CDR1 is MGHRA and CDR2 is YSYEKL. CDR3 sequence: CASSQSFRGNTGELFF. The CDR3 bases are TGCGCCAGCAGCCAATCTTTCAGGGGGAACACCGGGGAGCTGTTTTTT.

This sequence joins TRBV18 and TRBJ2-7, with 7 bases matching TRBD2. CDR1 and CDR2 (germline): KGHSH, LQKENI. V dropped 4 bases and J dropped 6; count of bases not matched to a gene: 12. This CDR3 has 15 residues. CDR3 in amino acids: CASSHRTASGGEQYF. The DNA for the CDR3 is TGTGCCAGCTCACACCGGACGGCCTCGGGGGGCGAGCAGTACTTC.

This clone was observed a handful of times. The chain recombines TRBV5-8 with TRBJ1-2, with 7 bases matching TRBD1. The CDR3 has 17 residues. V shed 3 bases, J shed 4 bases, and the junction held 15 bases outside the gene matches. Germline-derived CDR1 and CDR2 are SGHTS and YDEGEE. The CDR3 sequence is CASSSKRVLRDSYGYTF. CDR3 nucleotides: TGTGCCAGCAGCTCGAAACGTGTTTTGAGGGACAGCTATGGCTACACCTTC. The full variable domain, its missing parts supplied by reference TRBV5-8 and TRBJ1-2, is EAGVTQSPTHLIKTRGQQATLRCSPISGHTSVYWYQQALGLGLQFLLWYDEGEERNRGNFPPRFSGRQFPNYSSELNVNALELEDSALYLCASSSKRVLRDSYGYTFGSGTRLTVV.

The chain recombines TRBV10-3 with TRBJ2-1; 9 bases agree with TRBD2. The junction had 11 bases not matched to a gene; V was cut back by 8 bases and J by 0 bases. CDR1 and CDR2 from the germline V gene are ENHRY and SYGVKD. CDR3 length equals 17 residues. The CDR3 nucleotides are TGTGCCATCGCTCCCCACCTAGCGGGGATCTCCTACAATGAGCAGTTCTTC. This encodes CAIAPHLAGISYNEQFF.

CDR3 sequence: CASSPQGTGNTIYF. In DNA form, the CDR3 reads TGTGCCAGCAGTCCCCAGGGCACTGGAAACACCATATATTTT. The rearrangement joins TRBV27 to TRBJ1-3; weak D call: TRBD1 (5 bases). There are 14 residues in the CDR3. CDR1 MNHEY and CDR2 SMNVEV come from the germline V gene (reference sequence). With 5 bases removed from V and 2 bases from J, the gap between germline ends came to 10 bases.

This rearrangement joins TRBV5-5 to TRBJ1-2, with a possible D match to TRBD1 (6 bases). Trimming stripped 0 bases from V and 8 bases from J, with 14 bases between. This CDR3 comprises 14 residues. Germline CDR1 and CDR2: SGHKS and YYEKEE (reference sequence). DNA for the CDR3: TGTGCCAGCAGCTTGGCCGCAGGGGTAGAAGGCTACACCTTC. Translated: CASSLAAGVEGYTF.

With respect to this clone: A much larger clonotype is one base distant, so this may be a read error. The chain couples TRBV4-2 to TRBJ2-2; D ambiguous. This CDR3 has 15 amino acids. V was pared by 0 bases and J by 1 base, with 6 bases between. From germline, CDR1 is LGHNA and CDR2 YNFKEQ. The CDR3 DNA reads as TGTGCCAGCAGCCAAGACAGCAGGAACACCGGGGAGCTGTTTTTT. Residues: CASSQDSRNTGELFF.

The gene calls are TRBV6-4 and TRBJ2-2; TRBD2 is a possible D gene (6 bases). Deletions cut 2 bases from V and 1 base from J, with 11 bases between. The CDR3 contains 16 residues. Germline V gives CDR1 MRHNA, CDR2 SNTAGT. Here the CDR3 reads CASSDTPGLNTGELFF. The CDR3 DNA follows: TGTGCCAGCAGTGACACCCCGGGACTGAACACCGGGGAGCTGTTTTTT.